The clone carrying this TCR beta chain was observed a few times. This sample was included in a study of T-cell memory formation after mild COVID-19. From the 5' RACE reads, TCRdb called clonotypes with MiXCR, one entry per CDR3 protein. The sample has under 300,000 distinct CDR3 sequences; approximately 9% are singletons. This CDR3 contains 17 residues. V lost 0 bases and J lost 0, with 9 bases in between. The TCR comes from a man between 18 and 29 years old who had mild COVID-19 (a few samples of this study predate the infection). Cell type and time point are not known. The specimen sequenced was PBMCs or a T cell subset sorted from them (not recorded which). The chain employs TRBV12-3 or TRBV12-4 and TRBJ2-6, with D unresolved. CDR3 sequence (DNA): TGTGCCAGCAGTTTAGCCCGGTTCGGCTCTGGGGCCAACGTCCTGACTTTC. Translation: CASSLARFGSGANVLTF.